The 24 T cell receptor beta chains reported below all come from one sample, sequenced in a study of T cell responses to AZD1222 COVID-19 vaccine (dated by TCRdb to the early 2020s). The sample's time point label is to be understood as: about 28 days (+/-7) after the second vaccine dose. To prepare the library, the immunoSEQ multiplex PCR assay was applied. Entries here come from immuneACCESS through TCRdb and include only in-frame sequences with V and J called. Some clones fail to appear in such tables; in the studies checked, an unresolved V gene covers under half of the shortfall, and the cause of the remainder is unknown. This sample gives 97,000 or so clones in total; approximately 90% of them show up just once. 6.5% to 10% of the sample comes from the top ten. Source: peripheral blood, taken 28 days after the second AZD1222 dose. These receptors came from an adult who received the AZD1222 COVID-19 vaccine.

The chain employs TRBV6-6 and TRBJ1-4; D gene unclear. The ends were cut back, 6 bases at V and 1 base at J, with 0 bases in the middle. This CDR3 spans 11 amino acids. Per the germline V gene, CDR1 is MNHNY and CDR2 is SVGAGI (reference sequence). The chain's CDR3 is CASRTNEKLFF. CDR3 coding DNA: TGTGCCAGCAGAACTAATGAAAAACTGTTTTTT.

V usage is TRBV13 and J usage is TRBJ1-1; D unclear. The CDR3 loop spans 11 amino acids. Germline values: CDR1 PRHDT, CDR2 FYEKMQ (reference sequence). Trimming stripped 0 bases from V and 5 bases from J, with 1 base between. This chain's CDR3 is CASSLGTEAFF. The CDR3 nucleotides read TGTGCCAGCAGCTTAGGAACTGAAGCTTTCTTT. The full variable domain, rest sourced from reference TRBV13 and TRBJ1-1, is AAGVIQSPRHLIKEKRETATLKCYPIPRHDTVYWYQQGPGQDPQFLISFYEKMQSDKGSIPDRFSAQQFSDYHSELNMSSLELGDSALYFCASSLGTEAFFGQGTRLTVV.

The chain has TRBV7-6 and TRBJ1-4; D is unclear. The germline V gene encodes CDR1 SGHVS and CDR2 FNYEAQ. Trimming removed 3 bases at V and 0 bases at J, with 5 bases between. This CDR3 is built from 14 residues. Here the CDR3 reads CASSFGPTNEKLFF. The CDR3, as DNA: TGTGCCAGCAGCTTTGGGCCAACTAATGAAAAACTGTTTTTT.

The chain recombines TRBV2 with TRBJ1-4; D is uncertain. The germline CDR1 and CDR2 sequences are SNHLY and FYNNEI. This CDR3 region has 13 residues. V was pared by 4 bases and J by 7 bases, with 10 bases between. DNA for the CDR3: TGTGCCAGCAGTGTCGTACACGGTGAAAAACTGTTTTTT. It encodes CASSVVHGEKLFF.

CDR3 residues: CASSLTTGTGNTEAFF. CDR3 nucleotides: TGTGCCAGCAGCTTAACCACTGGGACAGGGAACACTGAAGCTTTCTTT. The J gene is TRBJ1-1, the V gene TRBV11-2; 8 bases line up with TRBD1. The CDR3 contains 16 residues. The germline CDR1 and CDR2 sequences are SGHAT and FQNNGV. V shed 2 bases, J shed 1 base, and the junction held 6 bases outside the gene matches.

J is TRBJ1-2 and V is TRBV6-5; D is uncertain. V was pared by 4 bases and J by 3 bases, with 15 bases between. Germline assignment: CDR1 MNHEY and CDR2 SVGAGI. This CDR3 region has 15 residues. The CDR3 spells CASSWIRGADYGYTF. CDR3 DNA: TGTGCCAGCAGTTGGATCCGGGGAGCCGACTATGGCTACACCTTC.

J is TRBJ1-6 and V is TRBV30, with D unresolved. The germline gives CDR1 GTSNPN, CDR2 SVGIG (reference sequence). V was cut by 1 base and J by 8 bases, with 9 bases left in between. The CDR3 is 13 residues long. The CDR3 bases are TGTGCCTGGAGTGACAACGATTATTCACCCCTCCACTTT. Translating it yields CAWSDNDYSPLHF.

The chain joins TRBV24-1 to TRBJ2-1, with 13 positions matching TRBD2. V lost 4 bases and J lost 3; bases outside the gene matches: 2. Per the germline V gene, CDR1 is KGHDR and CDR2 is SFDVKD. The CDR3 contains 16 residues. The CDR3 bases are TGTGCCACCAGTGACCGACTAGCGGGAGGCTACAATGAGCAGTTCTTC. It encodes CATSDRLAGGYNEQFF.

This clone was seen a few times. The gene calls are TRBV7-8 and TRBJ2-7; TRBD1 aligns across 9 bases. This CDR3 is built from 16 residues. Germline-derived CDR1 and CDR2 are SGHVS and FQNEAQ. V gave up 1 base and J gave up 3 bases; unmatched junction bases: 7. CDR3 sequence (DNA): TGTGCCAGCAGCTTAGGTCGGACAGGGGAAAGCTACGAGCAGTACTTC. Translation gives CASSLGRTGESYEQYF.

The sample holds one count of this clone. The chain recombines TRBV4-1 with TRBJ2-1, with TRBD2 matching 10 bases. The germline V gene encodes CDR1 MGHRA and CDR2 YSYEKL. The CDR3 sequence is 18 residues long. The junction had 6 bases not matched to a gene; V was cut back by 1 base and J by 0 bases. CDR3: CASSQVRSSGSSYNEQFF. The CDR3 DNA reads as TGCGCCAGCAGCCAAGTGCGGTCTAGCGGGAGCTCCTACAATGAGCAGTTCTTC.

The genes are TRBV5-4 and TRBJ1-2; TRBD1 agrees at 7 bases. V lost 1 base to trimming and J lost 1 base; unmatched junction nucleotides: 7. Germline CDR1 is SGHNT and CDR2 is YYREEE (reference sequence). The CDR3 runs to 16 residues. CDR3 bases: TGTGCCAGCAGCTTGTATCTTGACAGGGATAACTATGGCTACACCTTC. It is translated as CASSLYLDRDNYGYTF.

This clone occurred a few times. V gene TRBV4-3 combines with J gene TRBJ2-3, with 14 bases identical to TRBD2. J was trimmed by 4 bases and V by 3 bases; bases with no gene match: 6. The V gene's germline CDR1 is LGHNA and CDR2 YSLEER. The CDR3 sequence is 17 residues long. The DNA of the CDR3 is TGCGCCAGCAGCCATGGGACTAGCGGGAGCGGGGCAGATACGCAGTATTTT. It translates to CASSHGTSGSGADTQYF.

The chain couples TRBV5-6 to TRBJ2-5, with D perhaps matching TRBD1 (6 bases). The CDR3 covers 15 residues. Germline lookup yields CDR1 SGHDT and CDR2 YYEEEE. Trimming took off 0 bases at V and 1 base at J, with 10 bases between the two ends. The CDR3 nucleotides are TGTGCCAGCAGCTTGGCCGGCAGGGGCCAAGAGACCCAGTACTTC. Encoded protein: CASSLAGRGQETQYF.

Written as DNA, the CDR3 is TGTGCCAGCAGCTTGGCGGAGGGGGGCGGGGAGACCCAGTACTTC. Protein sequence: CASSLAEGGGETQYF. V is TRBV5-4 and J is TRBJ2-5, with D perhaps given as TRBD1 or TRBD2 (6 bases each). This CDR3 contains 15 residues. V shed 0 bases and J shed 5 bases, with 14 bases lying between them. Per germline, CDR1 SGHNT and CDR2 YYREEE (reference sequence).

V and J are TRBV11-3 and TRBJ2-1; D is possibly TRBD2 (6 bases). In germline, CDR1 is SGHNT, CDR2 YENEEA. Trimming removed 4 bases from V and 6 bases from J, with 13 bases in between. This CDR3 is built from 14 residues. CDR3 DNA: TGTGCCAGCAGCTCGGTTGCCGGGAGCAATGAGCAGTTCTTC. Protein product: CASSSVAGSNEQFF.

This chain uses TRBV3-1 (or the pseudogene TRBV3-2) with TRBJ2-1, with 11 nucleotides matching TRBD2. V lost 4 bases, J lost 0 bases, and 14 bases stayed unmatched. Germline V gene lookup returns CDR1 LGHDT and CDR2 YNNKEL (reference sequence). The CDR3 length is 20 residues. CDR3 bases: TGTGCCAGCAGCCCGGAGTTAGCGGGAGGGCCAATCAGCTCCTACAATGAGCAGTTCTTC. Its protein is CASSPELAGGPISSYNEQFF.

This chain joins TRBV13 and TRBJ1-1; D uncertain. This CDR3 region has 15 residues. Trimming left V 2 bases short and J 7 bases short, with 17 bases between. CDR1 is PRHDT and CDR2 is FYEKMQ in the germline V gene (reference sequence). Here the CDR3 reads CASSLLGVLKDEAFF. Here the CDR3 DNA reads TGTGCCAGCAGCTTACTGGGCGTCCTAAAGGATGAAGCTTTCTTT.

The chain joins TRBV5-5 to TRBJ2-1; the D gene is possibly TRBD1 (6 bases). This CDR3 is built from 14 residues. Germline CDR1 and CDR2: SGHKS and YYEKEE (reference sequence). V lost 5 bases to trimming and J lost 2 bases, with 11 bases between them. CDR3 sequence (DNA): TGTGCCAGCAGTCAGGGGTCCCCCTACAATGAGCAGTTCTTC. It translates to CASSQGSPYNEQFF.

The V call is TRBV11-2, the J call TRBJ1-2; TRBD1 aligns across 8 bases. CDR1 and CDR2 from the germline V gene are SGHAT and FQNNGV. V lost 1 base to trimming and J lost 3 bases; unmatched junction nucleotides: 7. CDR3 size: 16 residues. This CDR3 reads CASSLASQGADYGYTF. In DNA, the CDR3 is TGTGCCAGCAGCTTAGCTTCGCAGGGGGCAGACTATGGCTACACCTTC.

In nucleotides, the CDR3 is TGTGCCACCAGCATGGGGGGCAGCAATCAGCCCCAGCATTTT. Protein sequence: CATSMGGSNQPQHF. The chain combines TRBV15 with TRBJ1-5, with D perhaps matching TRBD1 (6 bases). The CDR3 sequence is 14 residues long. V was trimmed by 4 bases and J by 1 base, leaving 8 bases between them. Germline V gene lookup returns CDR1 LNHNV and CDR2 YYDKDF (reference sequence).

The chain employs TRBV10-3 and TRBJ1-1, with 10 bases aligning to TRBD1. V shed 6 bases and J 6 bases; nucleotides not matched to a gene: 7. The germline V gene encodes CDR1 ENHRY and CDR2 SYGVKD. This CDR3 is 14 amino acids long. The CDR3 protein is CAIRGRDRGSEAFF. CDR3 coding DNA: TGTGCCATCAGAGGCCGGGACAGGGGTTCTGAAGCTTTCTTT.

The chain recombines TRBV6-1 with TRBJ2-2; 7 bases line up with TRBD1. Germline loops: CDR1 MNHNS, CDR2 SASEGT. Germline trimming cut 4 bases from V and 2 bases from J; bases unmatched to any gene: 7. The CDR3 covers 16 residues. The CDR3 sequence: CASSGWGQSNTGELFF. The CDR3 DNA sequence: TGTGCCAGCAGTGGATGGGGACAGTCAAACACCGGGGAGCTGTTTTTT.

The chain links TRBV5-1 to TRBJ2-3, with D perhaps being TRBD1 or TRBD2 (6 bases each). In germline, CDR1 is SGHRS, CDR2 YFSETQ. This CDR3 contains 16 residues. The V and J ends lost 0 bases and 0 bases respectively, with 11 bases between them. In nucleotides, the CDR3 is TGCGCCAGCAGCTTGGCCCGCGGGACAAGCACAGATACGCAGTATTTT. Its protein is CASSLARGTSTDTQYF.

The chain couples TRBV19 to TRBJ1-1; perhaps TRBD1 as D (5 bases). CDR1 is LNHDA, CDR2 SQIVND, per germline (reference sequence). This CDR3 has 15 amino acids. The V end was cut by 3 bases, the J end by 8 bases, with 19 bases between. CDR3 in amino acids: CASSIVGTSVQEAFF. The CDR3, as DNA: TGTGCCAGTAGTATCGTTGGGACCTCAGTCCAAGAAGCTTTCTTT. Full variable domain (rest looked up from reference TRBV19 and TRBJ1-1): DGGITQSPKYLFRKEGQNVTLSCEQNLNHDAMYWYRQDPGQGLRLIYYSQIVNDFQKGDIAEGYSVSREKKESFPLTVTSAQKNPTAFYLCASSIVGTSVQEAFFGQGTRLTVV.